This T cell receptor beta chain was sequenced for a study of T cells in Graves' hyperthyroidism and ophthalmopathy (dated by TCRdb to about 2019). The study in broad terms: Peripheral blood samples were taken at initial diagnosis, before any treatment was given. Thyroid tissue and blood T-cell repertoires from several Graves' hyperthyroidism patients were also compared in the study. The 100 discovery patients were divided at random into training and test sets in a 7:3 ratio. Whether ophthalmopathy could be predicted prospectively was tested in an independent validation cohort made up of approximately 19 hyperthyroidism patients plus 17 patients who later progressed to ophthalmopathy. Once sampling was done, hyperthyroidism patients were given methimazole at a starting dose of 30 mg daily, whereas ophthalmopathy patients were given high-dose intravenous methylprednisolone. To identify distinguishing TCR V-J signatures, a discovery cohort of about a hundred patients was used, comprising approximately 40 with Graves' ophthalmopathy and some 57 with stable Graves' hyperthyroidism. TCR Vbeta CDR3 sequencing of 120 to 150 peripheral blood samples (around 45 ophthalmopathy, about 74 hyperthyroidism and 17 progressor patients) is reported in the paper.

The junction shows trimming of 3 bases on V and 4 bases on J, plus 13 bases between the germline ends. The CDR3 runs 15 amino acids, cysteine and phenylalanine included. Just the 45-base CDR3 DNA is kept, in frame starting at base 1. Ophthalmopathy patients had moderately to severely active disease, Clinical Activity Score of at least 3, NOSPECS grade of at least 4, and duration under 3 months. Exclusion was applied to patients with uncontrolled infections, other autoimmune diseases, pregnancy or lactation. Diagnoses relied on clinical symptoms, serum thyroxine and TRAb, thyroid ultrasound and orbital computed tomography. PBMCs were separated from approximately 10 ml of fresh peripheral blood using Ficoll-Paque density gradient centrifugation. Trizol reagent was used to extract total RNA, and RNA quality was then checked on an Agilent 2100 Bioanalyzer. Amplification of TCR beta CDR3 regions was carried out from RNA transcripts. A first-round RT-PCR of the TCR CDR3 used the HTBI primer set with the Qiagen OneStep RT-PCR kit. Libraries were constructed in a second round of multiplex PCR, after which size selection and purification were performed. Sequencing of the libraries was done on an Illumina HiSeq2000 using paired-end 100 bp reads. On the authors' methods: SOAPnuke was used to process the raw data, with reads discarded if the reads contained adapters or uncalled bases, had a mean Phred below 15, or lacked an exact constant-primer or identifier match. High-quality paired reads were merged with COPE v1.2.5, and unique nucleotide sequences were defined as clonotypes. MiTCR v1.1 was used to align clonotypes to the IMGT TRBV, TRBD and TRBJ reference segments. Only V-J combinations with frequency above 0.0001, covering 99% to 99.2% of repertoires, were analysed. A TCS score was defined as the ratio of F50 (clonal expansion) to E x V (chaos), with BLOSUM62-based TCRdist applied between CDR3 peptides within each V-J. Welch's t-statistics and random forest reduced roughly 500 V-J features to roughly 13, which were used in a naive Bayes classifier (R e1071). TCRdb ran its own pipeline on the public reads, namely fastp trimming at Q25 and MiXCR clone calling, and kept in-frame beta chains. Each CDR3 protein appears once, grouped with its most common genes and DNA. In this record, the V and J calls reflect TCRdb's handling and not the investigators' own analysis. The sample table records roughly 380,000 distinct CDR3 sequences; about a sixth of these occur just once. Around 16% of the sample rests with the top ten.

Ten or more counts support this clonotype. Its antigen is not yet known. No clone much larger than this one lies a single base away; base qualities are absent. Overall study outcomes, separate from this receptor: In validation, the model predicted progression to ophthalmopathy a median of about 6 months before onset, with over 55% sensitivity and 72.22% specificity. Sample size was not statistically predetermined, and investigators were not blinded to group allocation. Most expanded thyroid clonotypes (frequency above 0.001) were also detected in blood, a finding suggesting that blood repertoires may reflect thyroid immune responses. In cross-validation, a model built on a 13 V-J signature told ophthalmopathy apart from stable hyperthyroidism with under 90% sensitivity and approximately 81% specificity, and in testing the same model reached 80%/75%.

This TCR was recovered from a woman aged 40 to 50 with Graves' ophthalmopathy. Sequencing was done on a sample of blood. The V and J genes are TRBV12-3 or TRBV12-4 and TRBJ1-3; too little of a D gene remains to name it. The CDR3 protein sequence reads: CASSFGRGSGNTIYF. The DNA sequence is TGTGCCAGCAGTTTTGGCAGAGGTTCAGGAAACACCATATATTTT.